This entry lists 21 T cell receptor beta chains sequenced from one sample in a study of T cell responses to AZD1222 COVID-19 vaccine. Method: immunoSEQ multiplex PCR; TCRdb's copy keeps in-frame clones and lacks some. The sample comprises 100,000 to 150,000 clones, over 85% of which are singletons, and roughly 1% rests with the top ten. The sample was peripheral blood, taken 28 days after the second AZD1222 dose. Receptors were obtained from an adult who received the AZD1222 COVID-19 vaccine.

CDR3 protein: CASSLGTEAFF. Written as DNA, the CDR3 is TGTGCCAGCAGTTTGGGCACTGAAGCTTTCTTT. The V call is TRBV6-5, the J call TRBJ1-1, with unresolved D. Trimming cost V 4 bases and J 4 bases, with 4 bases left between them. The CDR3 loop spans 11 amino acids. Germline CDR1 MNHEY, CDR2 SVGAGI.

The chain employs TRBV7-3 and TRBJ1-6; D gene uncertain. Germline V CDR1 and CDR2: SGHTA, FQGTGA. Trimming took 5 bases from V and 0 from J, leaving 5 bases between them. CDR3 size: 14 residues. The CDR3 DNA reads TGTGCCAGCAGCAAGGACTCCTATAATTCACCCCTCCACTTT. Protein sequence: CASSKDSYNSPLHF.

V is TRBV4-2 and J is TRBJ2-1, with TRBD2 identical over 9 bases. CDR1 is LGHNA and CDR2 is YNFKEQ in the germline V gene. The CDR3 sequence is 16 residues long. V trimming: 7 bases; J trimming: 3 bases; junction bases outside the gene matches: 10. The CDR3 here is CASTEIAGAVYNEQFF. For the CDR3, the DNA is TGTGCCAGCACCGAAATAGCGGGAGCTGTCTACAATGAGCAGTTCTTC.

CDR3 nucleotide sequence: TGTGCCAGCAGCTTAGCAGCGTCTGGGACTAGCGTCTACAATGAGCAGTTCTTC. It encodes CASSLAASGTSVYNEQFF. The chain recombines TRBV7-6 with TRBJ2-1, with 10 bases matching TRBD2. The V segment lost 0 bases and the J segment 3 bases; nucleotides outside the gene matches: 8. CDR1 is SGHVS and CDR2 is FNYEAQ in the germline V gene. The CDR3 totals 18 residues.

CDR3 protein: CATSLGGAYNEQFF. In DNA form, the CDR3 reads TGTGCCACCAGCCTAGGGGGAGCCTACAATGAGCAGTTCTTC. The V gene is TRBV15, the J gene TRBJ2-1, with a possible D match to TRBD1 (6 bases). Trimming took 5 bases from V and 2 from J, leaving 10 bases between them. CDR3 length: 14 residues. Germline CDR1 and CDR2: LNHNV and YYDKDF (reference sequence).

J is TRBJ1-3 and V is TRBV18; the D is unclear. Germline lookup yields CDR1 KGHSH and CDR2 LQKENI. V was clipped by 6 bases and J by 0 bases, with 15 bases between them. The CDR3 runs to 16 residues. The CDR3 region has the DNA TGTGCCAGCTCCTTCTCGGACCCAAGCTCTGGAAACACCATATATTTT. Its protein is CASSFSDPSSGNTIYF.

V and J are TRBV11-3 and TRBJ2-7, with D perhaps TRBD1 (6 bases). Germline lookup yields CDR1 SGHNT and CDR2 YENEEA. Trimming cost V 7 bases and J 2 bases, with 12 bases left between them. The CDR3 has 13 residues. DNA of the CDR3: TGTGCCAGCAAGGGGGTACAAGCCTACGAGCAGTACTTC. This sequence encodes CASKGVQAYEQYF.

The rearrangement joins TRBV27 to TRBJ2-7; 12 positions match TRBD2. CDR1 and CDR2 (germline): MNHEY, SMNVEV (reference sequence). The CDR3 contains 15 residues. The V and J ends lost 0 bases and 6 bases, in that order; junction bases with no gene match: 3. CDR3 in DNA: TGTGCCAGCAGTTTATCAGGACTAGCGGGGTTCGAGCAGTACTTC. It yields the protein CASSLSGLAGFEQYF.

This chain connects TRBV9 to TRBJ2-1; perhaps TRBD2 as D (5 bases). CDR3 length: 12 residues. Germline V CDR1 and CDR2: SGDLS, YYNGEE. Trimming cost V 3 bases and J 6 bases, with 7 bases left between them. CDR3 sequence (DNA): TGTGCCAGCAGCGGGACTTTCAATGAGCAGTTCTTC. The encoded protein is CASSGTFNEQFF.

This chain links TRBV5-6 with TRBJ2-7; 10 bases match TRBD1. The junction had 8 bases not matched to a gene; V was cut back by 4 bases and J by 4 bases. CDR1 SGHDT and CDR2 YYEEEE come from the germline V gene. The CDR3 length is 15 residues. The CDR3 nucleotides read TGTGCCAGCAGCCCCTTAGACAGGGGGCCTTACGAGCAGTACTTC. It is translated as CASSPLDRGPYEQYF.

The J gene is TRBJ2-3, the V gene TRBV9; a possible D gene is TRBD2 (6 bases). Trimming cost V 0 bases and J 2 bases, with 10 bases left between them. The CDR3 covers 15 residues. Germline loops: CDR1 SGDLS, CDR2 YYNGEE. DNA of the CDR3: TGTGCCAGCAGCGTAGCTCGGGGGAACACAGATACGCAGTATTTT. Translated: CASSVARGNTDTQYF.

This rearrangement joins TRBV7-6 to TRBJ1-6; 11 nucleotides align to TRBD1. The CDR3 spans 15 residues. Per the germline V gene, CDR1 is SGHVS and CDR2 is FNYEAQ. The V segment lost 5 bases and the J segment 9 bases; nucleotides outside the gene matches: 6. In DNA, the CDR3 is TGTGCCAGCAGCCGGACCGGGACAGGGGGTTCACCCCTCCACTTT. Its protein is CASSRTGTGGSPLHF.

This chain connects TRBV20-1 to TRBJ2-3; TRBD2 aligns across 8 bases. The CDR3 is 15 residues long. With 3 bases clipped from V and 8 bases from J, the junction kept 13 bases outside the gene matches. Germline lookup yields CDR1 DFQATT and CDR2 SNEGSKA (reference sequence). The CDR3 protein is CSASGASGPVGTQYF. The CDR3 nucleotides read TGCAGTGCTAGTGGGGCTAGCGGGCCAGTGGGTACGCAGTATTTT.

The chain links TRBV3-1 (or the pseudogene TRBV3-2) to TRBJ2-7; 11 bases map to TRBD2. Trimming at V came to 1 base and at J to 6 bases, leaving 2 bases not matched to a gene. Germline V gene sequence: CDR1 LGHDT, CDR2 YNNKEL (reference sequence). This CDR3 comprises 14 residues. CDR3 amino acids: CASSQGLAGPEQYF. In DNA form, the CDR3 reads TGTGCCAGCAGCCAAGGACTAGCGGGACCCGAGCAGTACTTC.

As concerns this clone: This may arise from a read error, as a much more abundant clone is one base away. V and J are TRBV5-4 and TRBJ2-2; D is undetermined. Germline CDR1 SGHNT, CDR2 YYREEE (reference sequence). The CDR3 is made up of 13 amino acids. The V end was cut by 0 bases, the J end by 4 bases, with 4 bases between. CDR3 amino acids: CASSLAGTGELFF. The CDR3 DNA reads as TGTGCCAGCAGCTTGGCTGGCACCGGGGAGCTGTTTTTT.

This sequence joins TRBV11-3 and TRBJ2-5; 9 bases map to TRBD1. The CDR3 runs 15 residues. Germline trimming cut 3 bases from V and 2 bases from J; bases unmatched to any gene: 4. Germline CDR1 SGHNT, CDR2 YENEEA. CDR3 nucleotides: TGTGCCAGCAGCTTCGGGACAGGGAAGCAAGAGACCCAGTACTTC. Protein product: CASSFGTGKQETQYF.

In this sample, this clone turned up once. The CDR3 is CSGVQGDGYTF. The CDR3 DNA reads as TGCAGCGGCGTACAGGGGGATGGCTACACCTTC. The chain uses TRBV29-1 and TRBJ1-2; 8 bases map to TRBD1. Germline V lookup: CDR1 SQVTM, CDR2 ANQGSEA. The CDR3 is 11 residues long. V shed 7 bases and J 6 bases; nucleotides not matched to a gene: 4.

This chain uses TRBV29-1 with TRBJ2-7, with D possibly TRBD2 on 6 matching bases. Germline-derived CDR1 and CDR2 are SQVTM and ANQGSEA. Trimming removed 4 bases at V and 5 bases at J, with 9 bases between. This CDR3 spans 11 amino acids. This CDR3 reads CSVGGVHEQYF. In DNA, the CDR3 is TGCAGCGTTGGCGGGGTCCACGAGCAGTACTTC.

A word on this clone: The sample has other DNA sequences that encode this CDR3 too. This sequence joins TRBV11-2 and TRBJ2-2, with 8 bases matching TRBD1. Trimming at V came to 5 bases and at J to 3 bases, leaving 2 bases not matched to a gene. The CDR3 runs to 14 residues. Per the germline V gene, CDR1 is SGHAT and CDR2 is FQNNGV. The CDR3 DNA reads TGTGCCAGCAGCCCACAGGGGGACACCGGGGAGCTGTTTTTT. Translating it yields CASSPQGDTGELFF. The full variable domain, in which reference TRBV11-2 and TRBJ2-2 provide the parts outside the CDR3, is EAGVAQSPRYKIIEKRQSVAFWCNPISGHATLYWYQQILGQGPKLLIQFQNNGVVDDSQLPKDRFSAERLKGVDSTLKIQPAKLEDSAVYLCASSPQGDTGELFFGEGSRLTVL.

This sequence joins TRBV6-5 and TRBJ2-1; 7 bases map to TRBD1. Germline lookup yields CDR1 MNHEY and CDR2 SVGAGI. The CDR3 has 14 residues. The trim removed 6 bases at V and 2 bases at J, leaving 4 bases unmatched. CDR3 protein: CASRKGAPYNEQFF. CDR3 in DNA: TGTGCCAGCAGAAAGGGGGCTCCCTACAATGAGCAGTTCTTC.

The chain carries TRBV28 and TRBJ2-1; D might be TRBD1 or TRBD2, each matching 5 bases. Germline-derived CDR1 and CDR2 are MDHEN and SYDVKM. The V and J ends lost 6 bases and 4 bases respectively, with 16 bases between them. This CDR3 spans 15 amino acids. Here the CDR3 reads CASSPGDPSYNEQFF. As DNA, the CDR3 is TGTGCCAGCAGCCCTGGGGACCCTTCATACAATGAGCAGTTCTTC.